The sequence of this T cell receptor (beta chain) was determined in a study of T-cell reconstitution after alpha-beta-depleted transplantation in children. This clonotype was picked up a small number of times. The authors prepared the TCRbeta library with unique molecular identifiers. TCRdb used MiXCR to reprocess the PCR reads, holding one entry per CDR3 protein. Here the sample spans about 370,000 distinct CDR3 sequences, approximately 20% being singletons. The specimen comprised PBMCs from the stem cell graft donor, sampled from the stem cell graft. The receptor comes from a human donor who donated a stem cell graft to a child with acute myeloid leukemia.

This CDR3 reads CAISTPAGTRETQYF. In DNA form, the CDR3 reads TGTGCCATCAGCACCCCAGCTGGGACCCGAGAGACCCAGTACTTC. This chain links TRBV10-3 with TRBJ2-5; D tentatively reads TRBD1 or TRBD2 (5 bases each). The length of the CDR3 is 15 residues. V lost 6 bases and J 4 bases, leaving 18 bases between the germline ends. Looked up from germline, CDR1 is ENHRY and CDR2 is SYGVKD.